This T cell receptor (beta chain) was sequenced for a study of beta chain features in type 1 diabetes. Regarding the study as a whole: Across all four CD4+ subsets, people with type 1 diabetes showed modestly shorter TCRB CDR3s.

Investigators reverse transcribed all isolated RNA, so they sequenced expressed TCRB transcripts. Generated by immunoSEQ multiplex PCR, the TCRdb table keeps only in-frame clones and is missing some. The sample consists of over 600,000 clones, 9.5% to 15% of them appearing once. Germline V gives CDR1 SGHDN, CDR2 FVKESK. The CDR3 runs to 15 residues. The V end was cut by 4 bases, the J end by 3 bases, with 14 bases between. This clone was found a few times. Its antigen is undetermined. Sorting that relied on CD45RO/CCR7/CD25/CD127/CD95/CD27 yielded CD4+ naive, central memory, regulatory and stem cell-like memory cells.

V usage is TRBV14 and J usage is TRBJ2-3; D may be TRBD1 or TRBD2 (5 bases each). The sequence was collected from a young man with type 1 diabetes. Material for sequencing was naive CD4+ T cells from blood. CDR3 in amino acids: CASSRLGTGTDTQYF. Here the CDR3 DNA reads TGTGCCAGCAGCCGTCTAGGGACGGGTACAGATACGCAGTATTTT. The full variable domain, completed using reference TRBV14 and TRBJ2-3, is EAGVTQFPSHSVIEKGQTVTLRCDPISGHDNLYWYRRVMGKEIKFLLHFVKESKQDESGMPNNRFLAERTGGTYSTLKVQPAELEDSGVYFCASSRLGTGTDTQYFGPGTRLTVL.